Shown below are 27 T cell receptor beta chains from a single sample sequenced in a study of blood T cell repertoires in COVID-19. Measured with immunoSEQ multiplex PCR; TCRdb has only the in-frame clones, and not every one. The table lists fewer than 200,000 clones, around 84% of them singletons. Material for sequencing was peripheral blood. Receptor source: a man aged 40-49 years with acute or convalescent COVID-19.

This chain connects TRBV10-3 to TRBJ2-3; D remains ambiguous. Germline V gene data show CDR1 as ENHRY and CDR2 as SYGVKD. CDR3 length: 14 residues. Trimming cost V 3 bases and J 5 bases, with 12 bases left between them. CDR3 sequence reads: CAISDGATGDTQYF. CDR3 nucleotides: TGTGCCATCAGTGACGGCGCGACGGGAGATACGCAGTATTTT.

This chain joins TRBV3-1 (or the pseudogene TRBV3-2) and TRBJ1-4; 7 nucleotides match TRBD1. The CDR3 extends over 16 amino acids. V dropped 0 bases and J dropped 8; count of bases not matched to a gene: 9. The V gene's germline CDR1 is LGHDT and CDR2 YNNKEL (reference sequence). The CDR3 reads CASSQDFFRGNEKLFF. CDR3 DNA: TGTGCCAGCAGCCAAGATTTTTTCAGGGGGAACGAAAAACTGTTTTTT.

This chain uses TRBV28 with TRBJ1-5; 7 bases are shared with TRBD1. CDR3 size: 15 residues. Germline V gene lookup returns CDR1 MDHEN and CDR2 SYDVKM. V shed 5 bases, J shed 1 base, and the junction held 5 bases outside the gene matches. In DNA, the CDR3 is TGTGCCAGCAGTCCGACAGGGTCGAGCAATCAGCCCCAGCATTTT. Its translation is CASSPTGSSNQPQHF.

The CDR3 here is CASSSTGAHGSNQPQHF. The CDR3 nucleotides read TGTGCCAGCAGTTCGACAGGGGCGCATGGCAGCAATCAGCCCCAGCATTTT. The genes are TRBV7-9 and TRBJ1-5; 8 positions match TRBD1. This CDR3 is built from 17 residues. The germline gives CDR1 SEHNR, CDR2 FQNEAQ (reference sequence). Trimming removed 6 bases from V and 1 base from J; junction bases left unmatched: 11.

The rearrangement joins TRBV15 to TRBJ1-1; D not certain. CDR1 and CDR2 from the germline V gene are LNHNV and YYDKDF (reference sequence). This CDR3 has 16 amino acids. Trimming left V 3 bases short and J 1 base short, with 15 bases between. CDR3 in amino acids: CATSRGRQTQNTEAFF. The CDR3 region has the DNA TGTGCCACCAGCAGGGGGAGGCAGACTCAGAACACTGAAGCTTTCTTT.

V is TRBV14 and J is TRBJ2-1; a weak D match, TRBD2 (6 bases). CDR3 size: 14 residues. V lost 8 bases, J lost 7 bases, and 18 bases lay in between. The germline V gene has CDR1 SGHDN and CDR2 FVKESK. The CDR3 DNA reads TGTGCCAGCGGGGGGAGCGCGGGTCGGAATGAGCAGTTCTTC. Encoded protein: CASGGSAGRNEQFF.

The rearrangement uses TRBV6-5 and TRBJ1-1; 8 bases align to TRBD1. The length of the CDR3 is 13 residues. Germline CDR1 and CDR2: MNHEY and SVGAGI. The ends lost 6 bases at V and 1 base at J; junction bases unmatched: 1. The CDR3 loop reads CASSGQGNTEAFF. The CDR3 nucleotides are TGTGCCAGCAGCGGACAGGGGAACACTGAAGCTTTCTTT.

V is TRBV18 and J is TRBJ1-2, with 12 bases fitting TRBD1. The CDR3 loop spans 16 amino acids. Germline V gives CDR1 KGHSH, CDR2 LQKENI. V dropped 8 bases and J dropped 0; count of bases not matched to a gene: 7. CDR3 nucleotide sequence: TGTGCCAGCGCCGGGACAGGGGGCACCGCTAACTATGGCTACACCTTC. Its protein product is CASAGTGGTANYGYTF.

This clone has only one observation. This chain connects TRBV11-2 to TRBJ2-7; 8 positions agree with TRBD2. The J segment lost 2 bases and the V segment lost 1 base, leaving 4 bases of the junction unmatched. Germline-derived CDR1 and CDR2 are SGHAT and FQNNGV. The CDR3 loop spans 15 amino acids. The CDR3, as DNA: TGTGCCAGCAGCTTAGTAGCGGGGACCACCTACGAGCAGTACTTC. Amino acid sequence: CASSLVAGTTYEQYF.

The chain couples TRBV24-1 to TRBJ2-3; possible D gene TRBD2, 6 bases. CDR3 length: 14 amino acids. V was cut by 7 bases and J by 2 bases, with 12 bases left in between. The germline CDR1 and CDR2 sequences are KGHDR and SFDVKD. CDR3 in amino acids: CATSYGGSTDTQYF. DNA of the CDR3: TGTGCCACCAGCTACGGGGGTTCCACAGATACGCAGTATTTT.

This sequence joins TRBV3-1 (or the pseudogene TRBV3-2) and TRBJ2-1; D is uncertain. The V end was cut by 8 bases, the J end by 1 base, with 12 bases between. This CDR3 has 14 amino acids. CDR1 and CDR2 from the germline V gene are LGHDT and YNNKEL (reference sequence). The CDR3 coding sequence is TGTGCCAGCGGGCTAAGACAATCCTACAATGAGCAGTTCTTC. This sequence encodes CASGLRQSYNEQFF.

The genes are TRBV30 and TRBJ1-2; no firm D call. The CDR3 is 11 amino acids. CDR1 is GTSNPN, CDR2 SVGIG, per germline (reference sequence). V was shortened by 0 bases and J by 9 bases, with 8 bases between the two germline ends. CDR3 bases: TGTGCCTGGAGTGTAACTGGTCGCTACACCTTC. Amino acids: CAWSVTGRYTF.

The chain combines TRBV6-6 with TRBJ1-6; D is possibly TRBD1 (5 bases). Germline V gene data show CDR1 as MNHNY and CDR2 as SVGAGI (reference sequence). V shed 2 bases and J shed 1 base, with 6 bases lying between them. CDR3 length equals 15 residues. The CDR3 DNA reads TGTGCCAGCAGTTACCAGGGTTCCTATAATTCACCCCTCCACTTT. Translated: CASSYQGSYNSPLHF.

The rearrangement links TRBV11-3 to TRBJ2-2, with TRBD2 matching 9 bases. The CDR3 contains 16 residues. Germline V gene data show CDR1 as SGHNT and CDR2 as YENEEA. V gave up 4 bases and J gave up 4 bases; unmatched junction bases: 7. CDR3 DNA: TGTGCCAGCAGCTCCCGTAGCGGGGGCGGCACCGGGGAGCTGTTTTTT. It encodes CASSSRSGGGTGELFF.

The rearrangement joins TRBV9 to TRBJ2-2; D gene ambiguous. Germline V gives CDR1 SGDLS, CDR2 YYNGEE. CDR3 length: 15 residues. Trimming took off 0 bases at V and 1 base at J, with 7 bases between the two ends. CDR3: CASSVAQRNTGELFF. CDR3 sequence (DNA): TGTGCCAGCAGCGTAGCACAAAGGAACACCGGGGAGCTGTTTTTT.

The rearrangement uses TRBV5-1 and TRBJ2-7; D perhaps matches TRBD1 (5 bases). V lost 0 bases and J 0 bases, leaving 13 bases between the germline ends. CDR1 and CDR2 (germline): SGHRS, YFSETQ. This CDR3 has 16 residues. DNA of the CDR3: TGCGCCAGCAGCTTGGGACAGCCCAGGAGCTCCTACGAGCAGTACTTC. It encodes CASSLGQPRSSYEQYF.

This chain uses TRBV6-2 or TRBV6-3 with TRBJ2-7, with D tentatively TRBD1 (6 bases). CDR1 is MNHEY and CDR2 is SVGEGT in the germline V gene. Trimming took off 5 bases at V and 2 bases at J, with 22 bases between the two ends. CDR3 length: 17 amino acids. CDR3 amino acids: CASSQHKTGSGTYEQYF. CDR3 coding DNA: TGTGCCAGCAGTCAACATAAAACAGGGTCGGGGACCTACGAGCAGTACTTC.

The chain joins TRBV5-1 to TRBJ1-6, with 7 nucleotides matching TRBD1. J was trimmed by 13 bases and V by 0 bases; bases with no gene match: 10. CDR1 and CDR2 from the germline V gene are SGHRS and YFSETQ. There are 15 residues in the CDR3. In DNA form, the CDR3 reads TGCGCCAGCAGCTTGGATGGGACAGTAACGGACCCCCTCCACTTT. It translates to CASSLDGTVTDPLHF.

The V and J genes are TRBV11-2 and TRBJ2-5; 7 bases are shared with TRBD2. This CDR3 region has 15 residues. Germline CDR1 is SGHAT and CDR2 is FQNNGV. V lost 1 base and J lost 5; bases outside the gene matches: 7. The CDR3 DNA reads TGTGCCAGCAGCTTAGGACGGGGGGTTGTTGAGACCCAGTACTTC. It yields the protein CASSLGRGVVETQYF.

The rearrangement joins TRBV18 to TRBJ2-6; 11 bases match TRBD1. Trimming took 6 bases from V and 1 from J; bases not matched to a gene: 2. This CDR3 region has 16 residues. Germline V gene data show CDR1 as KGHSH and CDR2 as LQKENI. Here the CDR3 reads CASSGQGASGANVLTF. CDR3 nucleotides: TGTGCCAGCTCCGGACAGGGGGCATCTGGGGCCAACGTCCTGACTTTC.

The V gene is TRBV6-4, the J gene TRBJ2-5, with a tentative D call TRBD2 (5 bases). The CDR3 loop spans 13 amino acids. Per the germline V gene, CDR1 is MRHNA and CDR2 is SNTAGT. Deletions cut 9 bases from V and 2 bases from J, with 13 bases between. The DNA for the CDR3 is TGTGCCAGTTCGAGGGATCCTCAAGAGACCCAGTACTTC. Its translation is CASSRDPQETQYF.

The chain joins TRBV27 to TRBJ1-5, with 7 bases lining up with TRBD1. The germline gives CDR1 MNHEY, CDR2 SMNVEV (reference sequence). Unmatched junction bases numbered 10, after V lost 6 bases and J lost 5 bases. The CDR3 sequence is 15 residues long. The CDR3 nucleotides read TGTGCCAGCAGGAGGGGACAGATGGGAGATCAGCCCCAGCATTTT. It codes for CASRRGQMGDQPQHF.

The chain is built from TRBV25-1 and TRBJ1-4; D is unclear. This CDR3 comprises 13 residues. V was pared by 6 bases and J by 4 bases, with 9 bases between. Looked up from germline, CDR1 is MGHDK and CDR2 is SYGVNS. CDR3 nucleotides: TGTGCCAGCAGCAGGCTTTTTAATGAAAAACTGTTTTTT. Residues: CASSRLFNEKLFF.

The chain has TRBV29-1 and TRBJ1-1, with no clear D. This CDR3 is built from 12 residues. Germline V gene sequence: CDR1 SQVTM, CDR2 ANQGSEA. Trimming took off 4 bases at V and 0 bases at J, with 6 bases between the two ends. CDR3 protein: CSVGVMNTEAFF. The CDR3 bases are TGCAGCGTTGGAGTCATGAACACTGAAGCTTTCTTT.

The rearrangement joins TRBV5-4 to TRBJ1-2; 9 bases agree with TRBD1. The CDR3 covers 13 residues. Losses at the gene ends were 3 bases for V and 8 bases for J; bases not matched to a gene: 5. Per germline, CDR1 SGHNT and CDR2 YYREEE (reference sequence). CDR3 sequence reads: CASSWTGVGGYTF. CDR3 bases: TGTGCCAGCAGCTGGACAGGGGTCGGGGGCTACACCTTC.

J is TRBJ1-2 and V is TRBV18; D ambiguous. The germline CDR1 and CDR2 sequences are KGHSH and LQKENI. The CDR3 runs 14 residues. The V gene lost 3 bases and the J gene lost 1 base, with 9 bases spanning the gap. The CDR3 nucleotides read TGTGCCAGCTCACCGGTGGCGGATAACTATGGCTACACCTTC. Translated: CASSPVADNYGYTF.

Notes on this clone: Distinct nucleotide sequences in the sample also encode this CDR3. The chain recombines TRBV6-5 with TRBJ1-1; TRBD1 might be the D (5 bases). CDR3 length: 15 residues. V was pared by 0 bases and J by 1 base, with 9 bases between. The germline V gene has CDR1 MNHEY and CDR2 SVGAGI. CDR3 region: CASSYSAGQNTEAFF. The CDR3 coding sequence is TGTGCCAGCAGTTACTCGGCGGGGCAGAACACTGAAGCTTTCTTT.